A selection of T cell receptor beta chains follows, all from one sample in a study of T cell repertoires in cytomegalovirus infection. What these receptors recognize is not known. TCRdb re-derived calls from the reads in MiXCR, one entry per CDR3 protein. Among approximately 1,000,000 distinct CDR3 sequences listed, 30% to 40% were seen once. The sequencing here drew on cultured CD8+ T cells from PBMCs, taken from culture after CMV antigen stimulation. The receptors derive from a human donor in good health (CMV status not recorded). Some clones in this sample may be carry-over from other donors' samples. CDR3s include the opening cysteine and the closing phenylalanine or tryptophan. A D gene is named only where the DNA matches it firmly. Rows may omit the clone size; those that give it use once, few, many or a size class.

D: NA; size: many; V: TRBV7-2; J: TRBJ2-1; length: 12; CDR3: CASSLGASEQFF; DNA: TGTGCCAGCAGTTTAGGGGCGTCCGAGCAGTTCTTC
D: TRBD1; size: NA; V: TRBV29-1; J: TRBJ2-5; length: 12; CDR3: CSGTGMKETQYF; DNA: TGCAGCGGGACAGGGATGAAGGAGACCCAGTACTTC
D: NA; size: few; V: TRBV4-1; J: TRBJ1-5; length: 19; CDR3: CASSQGNFGVLGRNQPQHF; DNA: TGCGCCAGCAGCCAAGGAAATTTTGGCGTCTTGGGGCGCAATCAGCCCCAGCATTTT
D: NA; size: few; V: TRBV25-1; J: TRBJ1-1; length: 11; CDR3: CATTDHTEAFF; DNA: TGTGCAACGACAGATCACACTGAAGCTTTCTTT
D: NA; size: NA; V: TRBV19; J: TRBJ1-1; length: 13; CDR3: CASSSGGAPEAFF; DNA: TGTGCCAGTAGTAGCGGAGGGGCCCCTGAAGCTTTCTTT
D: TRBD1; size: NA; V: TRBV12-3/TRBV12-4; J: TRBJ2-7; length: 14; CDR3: CASSYRDRGSEQYF; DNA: TGTGCCAGCAGCTACCGGGACAGGGGTAGCGAGCAGTACTTC
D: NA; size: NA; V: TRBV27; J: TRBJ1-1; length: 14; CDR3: CASSPRRLNTEAFF; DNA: TGTGCCAGCAGTCCTCGACGGCTGAACACTGAAGCTTTCTTT
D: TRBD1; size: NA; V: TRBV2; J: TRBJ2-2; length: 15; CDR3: CVSIPTGTNTGELFF; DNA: TGTGTCAGCATTCCGACAGGGACGAACACCGGGGAGCTGTTTTTT
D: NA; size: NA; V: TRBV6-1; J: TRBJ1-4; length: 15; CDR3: CASTQFGRSQEKLFF; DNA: TGTGCCAGCACGCAGTTCGGACGGTCTCAAGAAAAACTGTTTTTT
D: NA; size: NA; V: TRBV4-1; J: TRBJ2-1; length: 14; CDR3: CASSHRGPSNEQFF; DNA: TGCGCCAGCAGCCATCGAGGACCTTCGAATGAGCAGTTCTTC
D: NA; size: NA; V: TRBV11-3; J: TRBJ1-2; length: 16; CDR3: CASSLQDTTSNYGYTF; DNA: TGTGCCAGCAGCTTACAGGACACAACCTCTAACTATGGCTACACCTTC
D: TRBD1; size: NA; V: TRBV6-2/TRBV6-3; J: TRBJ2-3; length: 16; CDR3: CASSPRTGRNTDTQYF; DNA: TGTGCCAGCAGTCCTAGGACAGGCAGAAACACAGATACGCAGTATTTT
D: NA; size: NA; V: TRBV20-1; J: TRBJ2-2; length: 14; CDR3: CSARNPGGYSELFF; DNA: TGCAGTGCTAGGAACCCAGGGGGGTACTCAGAGCTGTTTTTT
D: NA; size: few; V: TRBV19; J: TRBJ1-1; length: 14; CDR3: CASMGTRGRTEAFF; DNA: TGTGCCAGTATGGGGACACGGGGTCGCACTGAAGCTTTCTTT
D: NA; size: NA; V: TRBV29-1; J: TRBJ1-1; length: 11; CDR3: CSVGRETEAFF; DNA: TGCAGCGTCGGACGTGAGACTGAAGCTTTCTTT
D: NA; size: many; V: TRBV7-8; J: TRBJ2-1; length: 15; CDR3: CASSPGHLSYNEQFF; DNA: TGTGCCAGCAGCCCGGGACACCTCTCCTACAATGAGCAGTTCTTC
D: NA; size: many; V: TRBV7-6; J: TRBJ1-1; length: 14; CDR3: CASSPGRSVTEAFF; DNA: TGTGCCAGCAGCCCTGGCAGAAGTGTCACTGAAGCTTTCTTT
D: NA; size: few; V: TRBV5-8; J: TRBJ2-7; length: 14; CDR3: CASRGLPVSYEQYF; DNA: TGTGCCAGCAGAGGCCTACCGGTATCCTACGAGCAGTACTTC
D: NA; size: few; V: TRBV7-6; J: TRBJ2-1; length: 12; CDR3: CASSSHHNEQFF; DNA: TGTGCCAGCAGCTCTCATCACAATGAGCAGTTCTTC
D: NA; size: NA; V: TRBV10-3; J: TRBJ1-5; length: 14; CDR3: CATGGGVSNQPQHF; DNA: TGTGCCACCGGGGGGGGGGTGAGCAATCAGCCCCAGCATTTT
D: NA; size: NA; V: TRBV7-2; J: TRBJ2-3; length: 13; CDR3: CASASRTADTQYF; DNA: TGTGCCAGCGCCAGTAGAACAGCAGATACGCAGTATTTT
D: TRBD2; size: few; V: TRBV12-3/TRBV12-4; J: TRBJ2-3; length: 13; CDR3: CASSSREEDTQYF; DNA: TGTGCCAGCAGCTCACGGGAGGAAGATACGCAGTATTTT